Listed below are T cell receptor beta chains from one sample, sequenced in a study of blood T cell repertoires in COVID-19. Generated by immunoSEQ multiplex PCR, the TCRdb table keeps only in-frame clones and is missing some. In the table there are roughly 100,000 clones, about 87% of which are singletons. Sequences were obtained from peripheral blood. Receptor source: a man in his fifties with active or convalescent COVID-19. CDR3s include the opening cysteine and the closing phenylalanine or tryptophan. The order of the fields is J gene, V gene, D gene, CDR3 length, clone size, CDR3 protein, CDR3 DNA. D genes are given only for firm matches. Only part of the rows carry a size: once, few, many, or a class if the clone is expanded.

J: TRBJ2-5
V: TRBV5-1
D: NA
length: 14
size: NA
CDR3: CASTRDNNQETQYF
DNA: TGCGCCAGCACCCGGGACAACAACCAAGAGACCCAGTACTTC

J: TRBJ1-3
V: TRBV9
D: NA
length: 12
size: NA
CDR3: CASSVEGQQRSF
DNA: TGTGCCAGCAGCGTAGAAGGACAGCAGAGGAGTTTT

J: TRBJ2-4
V: TRBV7-9
D: TRBD2
length: 17
size: once
CDR3: CASSSPSGDIAKNIQYF
DNA: TGTGCCAGCAGCTCCCCTAGCGGCGACATAGCCAAAAACATTCAGTACTTC

J: TRBJ2-7
V: TRBV3-1/TRBV3-2
D: NA
length: 13
size: NA
CDR3: CASSQATGPEQYF
DNA: TGTGCCAGCAGCCAAGCGACAGGCCCCGAGCAGTACTTC

J: TRBJ1-3
V: TRBV9
D: NA
length: 14
size: NA
CDR3: CASSHRESGNTIYF
DNA: TGTGCCAGCAGCCACAGGGAATCCGGAAACACCATATATTTT

J: TRBJ2-7
V: TRBV7-2
D: NA
length: 13
size: once
CDR3: CASSSTIFYEQYF
DNA: TGTGCCAGCAGCTCGACTATTTTCTACGAGCAGTACTTC

J: TRBJ1-1
V: TRBV14
D: NA
length: 13
size: NA
CDR3: CASSQDRRSEAFF
DNA: TGTGCCAGCAGCCAAGATCGGAGATCTGAAGCTTTCTTT

J: TRBJ2-5
V: TRBV19
D: NA
length: 14
size: NA
CDR3: CASSIDRQGGSQYF
DNA: TGTGCCAGTAGTATAGATCGGCAGGGGGGTAGCCAGTACTTC

J: TRBJ1-6
V: TRBV9
D: TRBD1
length: 14
size: few
CDR3: CASSRDRDNSPLHF
DNA: TGTGCCAGCAGCCGGGACAGGGATAATTCACCCCTCCACTTT

J: TRBJ2-2
V: TRBV7-9
D: TRBD2
length: 14
size: NA
CDR3: CASSFTSGHGELFF
DNA: TGTGCCAGCAGCTTTACTAGCGGCCACGGGGAGCTGTTTTTT

J: TRBJ2-1
V: TRBV7-2
D: TRBD1
length: 15
size: few
CDR3: CASSLLGQGYNEQFF
DNA: TGTGCCAGCAGCCTTCTGGGACAGGGCTACAATGAGCAGTTCTTC

J: TRBJ2-7
V: TRBV3-1/TRBV3-2
D: TRBD1
length: 16
size: NA
CDR3: CASSQGHRGLTYEQYF
DNA: TGTGCCAGCAGCCAAGGACACAGGGGGCTTACCTACGAGCAGTACTTC

J: TRBJ1-4
V: TRBV5-4
D: TRBD1
length: 15
size: NA
CDR3: CASSFPTGGGEKLFF
DNA: TGTGCCAGCAGCTTTCCGACAGGGGGCGGAGAAAAACTGTTTTTT

J: TRBJ2-7
V: TRBV6-5
D: NA
length: 15
size: NA
CDR3: CASSYSFSKIYEQYF
DNA: TGTGCCAGCAGTTACTCCTTCAGTAAAATCTACGAGCAGTACTTC

J: TRBJ1-2
V: TRBV6-4
D: NA
length: 15
size: NA
CDR3: CASSDSSAGRVGYTF
DNA: TGTGCCAGCAGTGACTCGTCAGCGGGCCGGGTCGGCTACACCTTC

J: TRBJ2-1
V: TRBV24-1
D: TRBD2
length: 14
size: NA
CDR3: CATMTSGGENEQFF
DNA: TGTGCCACTATGACTAGCGGGGGGGAAAATGAGCAGTTCTTC

J: TRBJ2-1
V: TRBV28
D: TRBD1
length: 14
size: NA
CDR3: CASSTRQGAIEQFF
DNA: TGTGCCAGCAGTACGAGACAGGGGGCGATTGAGCAGTTCTTC

J: TRBJ1-2
V: TRBV5-5
D: NA
length: 14
size: NA
CDR3: CASSLEQPPYGYTF
DNA: TGTGCCAGCAGCTTGGAACAGCCGCCTTATGGCTACACCTTC

J: TRBJ1-2
V: TRBV7-8
D: TRBD1
length: 16
size: NA
CDR3: CASSAGTGGTNYGYTF
DNA: TGTGCCAGCAGCGCCGGGACAGGGGGTACTAACTATGGCTACACCTTC

J: TRBJ1-4
V: TRBV3-1/TRBV3-2
D: NA
length: 14
size: few
CDR3: CASRAGATNEKLFF
DNA: TGTGCCAGCCGGGCGGGAGCAACTAATGAAAAACTGTTTTTT

J: TRBJ1-6
V: TRBV7-8
D: NA
length: 18
size: NA
CDR3: CASSLVLSSSSYNSPLHF
DNA: TGTGCCAGCAGCTTAGTGCTCTCTAGTAGCTCCTATAATTCACCCCTCCACTTT

J: TRBJ1-1
V: TRBV9
D: NA
length: 15
size: NA
CDR3: CASSALDSMNTEAFF
DNA: TGTGCCAGCAGTGCATTAGACAGCATGAACACTGAAGCTTTCTTT

J: TRBJ1-2
V: TRBV3-1/TRBV3-2
D: NA
length: 14
size: NA
CDR3: CASSQFNRPYGYTF
DNA: TGTGCCAGCAGCCAATTTAACAGACCCTATGGCTACACCTTC

J: TRBJ2-1
V: TRBV11-2
D: TRBD2
length: 12
size: NA
CDR3: CASSSFSGGKFF
DNA: TGTGCCAGCAGCTCGTTCAGCGGGGGGAAGTTCTTC

J: TRBJ2-1
V: TRBV3-1/TRBV3-2
D: NA
length: 15
size: NA
CDR3: CASSQQGGSYNEQFF
DNA: TGTGCCAGCAGCCAACAGGGGGGCTCCTACAATGAGCAGTTCTTC

J: TRBJ2-2
V: TRBV6-5
D: TRBD1
length: 15
size: NA
CDR3: CASLPRDRGTGELFF
DNA: TGTGCCAGCCTACCGCGGGACAGGGGAACCGGGGAGCTGTTTTTT

J: TRBJ1-5
V: TRBV6-5
D: TRBD1
length: 14
size: NA
CDR3: CASSIDRASQPQHF
DNA: TGTGCCAGCAGTATCGACAGGGCGAGCCAGCCCCAGCATTTT

J: TRBJ2-1
V: TRBV5-4
D: NA
length: 15
size: NA
CDR3: CASSFGQAANNEQFF
DNA: TGTGCCAGCAGCTTTGGCCAGGCAGCTAACAATGAGCAGTTCTTC

J: TRBJ2-4
V: TRBV9
D: TRBD2
length: 16
size: NA
CDR3: CASSSTHSGGKNIQYF
DNA: TGTGCCAGCAGCTCCACCCACTCGGGGGGCAAAAACATTCAGTACTTC

J: TRBJ1-3
V: TRBV6-5
D: TRBD1
length: 14
size: NA
CDR3: CASLTGVEGNTIYF
DNA: TGTGCCAGCTTGACAGGGGTAGAAGGAAACACCATATATTTT

J: TRBJ1-2
V: TRBV14
D: NA
length: 14
size: NA
CDR3: CASSQNRVDLGYTF
DNA: TGTGCCAGCAGCCAGAACAGGGTGGATTTGGGCTACACCTTC

J: TRBJ1-2
V: TRBV6-4
D: TRBD1
length: 16
size: few
CDR3: CASSPGTGSYLDGYTF
DNA: TGTGCCAGCAGCCCCGGGACAGGGTCGTATCTAGATGGCTACACCTTC

J: TRBJ1-3
V: TRBV9
D: TRBD1
length: 16
size: NA
CDR3: CASSVASQGVENTIYF
DNA: TGTGCCAGCAGCGTAGCAAGTCAGGGGGTGGAGAACACCATATATTTT

J: TRBJ1-1
V: TRBV5-1
D: NA
length: 12
size: NA
CDR3: CASQLLGGEAFF
DNA: TGCGCCAGCCAATTGTTGGGGGGTGAAGCTTTCTTT

J: TRBJ2-7
V: TRBV15
D: TRBD2
length: 14
size: NA
CDR3: CATSREGLNYEQYF
DNA: TGTGCCACCAGCAGAGAGGGACTAAACTACGAGCAGTACTTC

J: TRBJ1-6
V: TRBV5-5
D: TRBD1
length: 16
size: once
CDR3: CASSLTGTAYNSPLHF
DNA: TGTGCCAGCAGCTTGACCGGGACAGCCTATAATTCACCCCTCCACTTT

J: TRBJ1-4
V: TRBV6-5
D: TRBD1
length: 14
size: few
CDR3: CASRGTGTAEKLFF
DNA: TGTGCCAGCAGGGGAACCGGGACAGCAGAAAAACTGTTTTTT

J: TRBJ1-3
V: TRBV28
D: NA
length: 16
size: NA
CDR3: CASRETGPSSGNTIYF
DNA: TGTGCCAGCAGGGAGACAGGTCCAAGCTCTGGAAACACCATATATTTT

J: TRBJ2-2
V: TRBV5-6
D: NA
length: 14
size: NA
CDR3: CASSFGGHTGELFF
DNA: TGTGCCAGCAGCTTCGGGGGGCACACCGGGGAGCTGTTTTTT

J: TRBJ1-2
V: TRBV15
D: NA
length: 13
size: once
CDR3: CATSRDRGYGYTF
DNA: TGTGCCACCAGCAGAGATCGGGGATACGGCTACACCTTC

J: TRBJ1-1
V: TRBV30
D: TRBD1
length: 14
size: NA
CDR3: CAWDRGPLNTEAFF
DNA: TGTGCCTGGGACAGGGGGCCCTTAAACACTGAAGCTTTCTTT

J: TRBJ2-5
V: TRBV14
D: TRBD1
length: 18
size: few
CDR3: CASSQDSRAGQGLETQYF
DNA: TGTGCCAGCAGCCAAGATAGCCGGGCGGGACAGGGGTTGGAGACCCAGTACTTC

J: TRBJ2-5
V: TRBV14
D: TRBD2
length: 14
size: NA
CDR3: CASSDNGGSETQYF
DNA: TGTGCCAGCAGCGATAACGGGGGGTCTGAGACCCAGTACTTC

J: TRBJ1-1
V: TRBV5-8
D: NA
length: 15
size: NA
CDR3: CASSTTGRGNTEAFF
DNA: TGTGCCAGCAGCACTACCGGCAGGGGGAACACTGAAGCTTTCTTT

J: TRBJ2-7
V: TRBV29-1
D: TRBD1
length: 13
size: NA
CDR3: CSVVGDRRQARYF
DNA: TGCAGCGTTGTTGGGGACAGACGTCAAGCCAGGTACTTC

J: TRBJ1-1
V: TRBV12-3/TRBV12-4
D: NA
length: 13
size: NA
CDR3: CASSFGGRSGAFF
DNA: TGTGCCAGCAGTTTCGGGGGGCGTTCTGGGGCTTTCTTT

J: TRBJ2-1
V: TRBV9
D: TRBD2
length: 18
size: NA
CDR3: CASSVGSSGEPLNNEQFF
DNA: TGTGCCAGCAGCGTAGGTTCTAGCGGGGAGCCCTTGAACAATGAGCAGTTCTTC

J: TRBJ1-6
V: TRBV27
D: NA
length: 18
size: NA
CDR3: CASSSIPPGGLSNSPLHF
DNA: TGTGCCAGCAGTTCAATACCTCCCGGGGGACTGAGTAATTCACCCCTCCACTTT